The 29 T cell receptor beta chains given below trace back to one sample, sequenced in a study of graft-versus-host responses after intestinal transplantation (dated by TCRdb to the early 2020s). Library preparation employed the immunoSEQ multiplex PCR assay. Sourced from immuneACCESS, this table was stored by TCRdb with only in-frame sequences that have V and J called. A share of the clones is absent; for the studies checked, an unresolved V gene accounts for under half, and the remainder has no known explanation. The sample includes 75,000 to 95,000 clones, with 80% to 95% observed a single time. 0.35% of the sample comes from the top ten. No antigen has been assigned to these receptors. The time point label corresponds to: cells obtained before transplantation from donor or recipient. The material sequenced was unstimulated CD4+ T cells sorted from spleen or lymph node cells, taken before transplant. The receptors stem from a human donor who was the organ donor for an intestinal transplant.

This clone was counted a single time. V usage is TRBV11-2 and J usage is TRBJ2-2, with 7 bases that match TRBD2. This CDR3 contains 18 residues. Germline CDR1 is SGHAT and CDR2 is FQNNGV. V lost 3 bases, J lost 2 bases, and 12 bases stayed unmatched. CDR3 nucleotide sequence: TGTGCCAGCAGCTTTTTTCCCAGTGGGGGGGTTAACACCGGGGAGCTGTTTTTT. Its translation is CASSFFPSGGVNTGELFF.

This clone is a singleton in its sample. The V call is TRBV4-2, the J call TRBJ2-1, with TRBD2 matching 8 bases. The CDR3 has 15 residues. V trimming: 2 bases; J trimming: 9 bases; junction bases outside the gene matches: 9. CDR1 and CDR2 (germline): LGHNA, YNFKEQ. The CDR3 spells CASSQPSGGAAEQFF. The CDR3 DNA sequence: TGTGCCAGCAGCCAACCGTCCGGGGGGGCCGCTGAGCAGTTCTTC.

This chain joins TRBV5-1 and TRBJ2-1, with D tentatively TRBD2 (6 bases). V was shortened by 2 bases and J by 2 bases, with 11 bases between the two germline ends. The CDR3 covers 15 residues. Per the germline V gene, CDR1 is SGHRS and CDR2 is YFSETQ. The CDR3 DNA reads TGCGCCAGCAGCTTCTCGGGGGTGACCTACAATGAGCAGTTCTTC. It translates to CASSFSGVTYNEQFF.

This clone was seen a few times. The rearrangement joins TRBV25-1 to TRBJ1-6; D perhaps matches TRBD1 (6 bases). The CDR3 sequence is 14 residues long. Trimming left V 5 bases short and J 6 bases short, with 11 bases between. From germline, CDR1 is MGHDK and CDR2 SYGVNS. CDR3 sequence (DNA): TGTGCCAGCAGTCAAGACAGGAGTAATTCACCCCTCCACTTT. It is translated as CASSQDRSNSPLHF. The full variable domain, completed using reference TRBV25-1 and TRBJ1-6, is EADIYQTPRYLVIGTGKKITLECSQTMGHDKMYWYQQDPGMELHLIHYSYGVNSTEKGDLSSESTVSRIRTEHFPLTLESARPSHTSQYLCASSQDRSNSPLHFGNGTRLTVT.

The CDR3 spells CAWTKPFSSYNEQFF. In DNA, the CDR3 is TGTGCCTGGACAAAGCCCTTTAGCTCCTACAATGAGCAGTTCTTC. The chain combines TRBV30 with TRBJ2-1; no firm D call. The CDR3 loop spans 15 amino acids. Trimming took 4 bases from V and 0 from J, leaving 13 bases between them. CDR1 and CDR2 (germline): GTSNPN, SVGIG (reference sequence).

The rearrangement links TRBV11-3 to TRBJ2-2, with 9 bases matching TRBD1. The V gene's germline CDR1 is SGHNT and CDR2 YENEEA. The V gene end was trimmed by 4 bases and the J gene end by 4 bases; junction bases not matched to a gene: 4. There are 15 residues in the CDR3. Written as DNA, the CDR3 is TGTGCCAGCAGCTCCGGGACAGGGTCCACCGGGGAGCTGTTTTTT. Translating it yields CASSSGTGSTGELFF. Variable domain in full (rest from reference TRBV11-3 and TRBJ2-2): EAGVVQSPRYKIIEKKQPVAFWCNPISGHNTLYWYLQNLGQGPELLIRYENEEAVDDSQLPKDRFSAERLKGVDSTLKIQPAELGDSAVYLCASSSGTGSTGELFFGEGSRLTVL.

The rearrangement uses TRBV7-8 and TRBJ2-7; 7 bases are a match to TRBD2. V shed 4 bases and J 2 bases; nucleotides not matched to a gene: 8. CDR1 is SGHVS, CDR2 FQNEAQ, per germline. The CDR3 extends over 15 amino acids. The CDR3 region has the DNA TGTGCCAGCAGCTCATCCAGCGGGATACCCTACGAGCAGTACTTC. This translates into CASSSSSGIPYEQYF.

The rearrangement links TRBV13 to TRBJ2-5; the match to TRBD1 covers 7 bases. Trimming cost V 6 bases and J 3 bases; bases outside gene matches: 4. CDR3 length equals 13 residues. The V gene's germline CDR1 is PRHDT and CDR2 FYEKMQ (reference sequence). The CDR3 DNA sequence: TGTGCCAGCAGTTACGACAGGGAAGAGACCCAGTACTTC. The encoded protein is CASSYDREETQYF. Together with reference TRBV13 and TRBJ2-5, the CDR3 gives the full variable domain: AAGVIQSPRHLIKEKRETATLKCYPIPRHDTVYWYQQGPGQDPQFLISFYEKMQSDKGSIPDRFSAQQFSDYHSELNMSSLELGDSALYFCASSYDREETQYFGPGTRLLVL.

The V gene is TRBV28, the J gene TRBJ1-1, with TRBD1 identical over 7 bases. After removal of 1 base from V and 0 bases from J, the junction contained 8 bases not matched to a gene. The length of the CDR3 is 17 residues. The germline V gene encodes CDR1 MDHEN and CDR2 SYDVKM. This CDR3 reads CASSLYVTGAMNTEAFF. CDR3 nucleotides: TGTGCCAGCAGTTTATATGTAACAGGGGCCATGAACACTGAAGCTTTCTTT.

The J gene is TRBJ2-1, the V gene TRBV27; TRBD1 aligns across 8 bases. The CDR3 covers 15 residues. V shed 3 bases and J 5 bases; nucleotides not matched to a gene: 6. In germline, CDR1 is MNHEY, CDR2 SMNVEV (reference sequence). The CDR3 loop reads CASSFSGQGNNEQFF. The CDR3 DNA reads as TGTGCCAGCAGTTTCTCAGGACAGGGCAACAATGAGCAGTTCTTC.

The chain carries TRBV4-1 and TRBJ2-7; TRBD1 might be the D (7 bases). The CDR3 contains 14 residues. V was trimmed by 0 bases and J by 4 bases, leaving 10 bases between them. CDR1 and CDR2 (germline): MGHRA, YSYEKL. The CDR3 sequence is CASSQEEGAYEQYF. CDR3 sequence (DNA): TGCGCCAGCAGCCAAGAGGAGGGGGCATACGAGCAGTACTTC.

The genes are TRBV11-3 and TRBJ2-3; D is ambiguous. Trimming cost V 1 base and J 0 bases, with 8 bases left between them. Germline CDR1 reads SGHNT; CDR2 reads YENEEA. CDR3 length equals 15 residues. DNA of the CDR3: TGTGCCAGCAGCTTAGTGGCGGCCAGCACAGATACGCAGTATTTT. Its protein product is CASSLVAASTDTQYF.

The CDR3: CASSLVRQGMYRISNQPQHF. The CDR3 DNA is TGTGCCAGCAGTTTAGTCCGACAGGGAATGTACAGAATTAGCAATCAGCCCCAGCATTTT. This chain links TRBV28 with TRBJ1-5, with 7 bases aligning to TRBD1. The CDR3 consists of 20 residues. With V trimmed by 2 bases and J by 0 bases, 16 bases remained unmatched. The germline V gene encodes CDR1 MDHEN and CDR2 SYDVKM.

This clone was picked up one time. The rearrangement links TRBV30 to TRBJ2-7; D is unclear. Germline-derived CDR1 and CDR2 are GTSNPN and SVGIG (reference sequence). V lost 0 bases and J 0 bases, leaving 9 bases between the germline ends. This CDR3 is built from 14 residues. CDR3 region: CAWSVLEISYEQYF. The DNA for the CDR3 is TGTGCCTGGAGTGTCTTGGAGATCTCCTACGAGCAGTACTTC.

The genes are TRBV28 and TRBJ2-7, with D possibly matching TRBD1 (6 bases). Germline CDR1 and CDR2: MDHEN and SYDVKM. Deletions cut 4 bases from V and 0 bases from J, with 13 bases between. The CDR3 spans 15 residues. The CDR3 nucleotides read TGTGCCAGCAGTTCGACAGGCGATCCCTCCTACGAGCAGTACTTC. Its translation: CASSSTGDPSYEQYF.

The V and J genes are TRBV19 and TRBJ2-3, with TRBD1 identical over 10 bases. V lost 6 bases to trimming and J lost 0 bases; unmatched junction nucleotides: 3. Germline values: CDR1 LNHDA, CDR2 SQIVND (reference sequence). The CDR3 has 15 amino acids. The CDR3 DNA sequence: TGTGCCAGTAGGAGGGACAGGGGAAGCACAGATACGCAGTATTTT. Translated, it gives CASRRDRGSTDTQYF.

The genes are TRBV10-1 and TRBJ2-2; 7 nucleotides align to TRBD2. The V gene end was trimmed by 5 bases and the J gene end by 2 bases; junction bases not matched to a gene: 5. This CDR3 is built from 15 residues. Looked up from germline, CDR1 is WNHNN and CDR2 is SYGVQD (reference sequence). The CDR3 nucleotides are TGCGCCAGCAGTCCGACTAGCCAAAACACCGGGGAGCTGTTTTTT. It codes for CASSPTSQNTGELFF.

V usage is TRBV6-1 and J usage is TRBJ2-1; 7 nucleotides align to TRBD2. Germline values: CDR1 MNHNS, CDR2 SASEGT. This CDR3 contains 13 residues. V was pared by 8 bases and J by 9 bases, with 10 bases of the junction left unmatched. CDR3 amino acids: CASLAGDVSEQFF. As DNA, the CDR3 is TGTGCCAGCTTGGCGGGAGATGTTTCTGAGCAGTTCTTC.

CDR3 in amino acids: CATSILYSGANVLTF. CDR3 bases: TGTGCCACCAGCATATTGTACTCTGGGGCCAACGTCCTGACTTTC. The rearrangement links TRBV15 to TRBJ2-6; D gene ambiguous. The CDR3 sequence is 15 residues long. Germline V gene data show CDR1 as LNHNV and CDR2 as YYDKDF (reference sequence). Trimming cost V 4 bases and J 0 bases, with 7 bases left between them.

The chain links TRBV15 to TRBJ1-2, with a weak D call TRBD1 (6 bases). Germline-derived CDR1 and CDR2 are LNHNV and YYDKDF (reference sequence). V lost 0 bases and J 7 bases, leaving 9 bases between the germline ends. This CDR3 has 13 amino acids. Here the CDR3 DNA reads TGTGCCACCAGCAGAGAACAGGGTTCTGGCTACACCTTC. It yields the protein CATSREQGSGYTF. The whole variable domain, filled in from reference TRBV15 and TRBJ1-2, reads DAMVIQNPRYQVTQFGKPVTLSCSQTLNHNVMYWYQQKSSQAPKLLFHYYDKDFNNEADTPDNFQSRRPNTSFCFLDIRSPGLGDTAMYLCATSREQGSGYTFGSGTRLTVV.

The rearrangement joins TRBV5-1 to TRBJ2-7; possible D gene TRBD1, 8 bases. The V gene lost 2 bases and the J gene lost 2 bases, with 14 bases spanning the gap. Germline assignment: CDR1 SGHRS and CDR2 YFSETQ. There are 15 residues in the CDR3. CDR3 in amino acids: CASSFGQGGAYEQYF. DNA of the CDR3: TGCGCCAGCAGCTTCGGACAGGGAGGGGCCTACGAGCAGTACTTC.

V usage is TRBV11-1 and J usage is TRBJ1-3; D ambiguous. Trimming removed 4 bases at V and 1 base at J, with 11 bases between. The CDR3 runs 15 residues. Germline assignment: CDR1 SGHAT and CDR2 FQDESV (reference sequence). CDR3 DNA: TGTGCCAGCAGCTGGACTGCAGGTTCTGGAAACACCATATATTTT. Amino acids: CASSWTAGSGNTIYF.

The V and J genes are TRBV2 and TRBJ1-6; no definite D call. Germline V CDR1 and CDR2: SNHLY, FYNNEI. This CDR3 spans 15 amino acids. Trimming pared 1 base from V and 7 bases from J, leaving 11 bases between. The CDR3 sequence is CASSEGRRRNSPLHF. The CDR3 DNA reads TGTGCCAGCAGTGAAGGGCGGCGTAGAAATTCACCCCTCCACTTT.

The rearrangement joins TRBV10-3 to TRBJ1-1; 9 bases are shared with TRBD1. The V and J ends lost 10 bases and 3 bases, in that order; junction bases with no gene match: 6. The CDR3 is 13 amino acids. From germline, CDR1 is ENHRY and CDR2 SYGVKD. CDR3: CATGQGLDTEAFF. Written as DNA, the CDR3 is TGTGCCACCGGACAGGGGCTTGACACTGAAGCTTTCTTT.

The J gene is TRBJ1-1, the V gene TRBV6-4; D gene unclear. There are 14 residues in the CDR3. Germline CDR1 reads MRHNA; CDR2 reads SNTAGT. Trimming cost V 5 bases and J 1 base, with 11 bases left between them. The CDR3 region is CASSTLAGNTEAFF. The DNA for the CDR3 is TGTGCCAGCAGTACGCTGGCAGGGAACACTGAAGCTTTCTTT.

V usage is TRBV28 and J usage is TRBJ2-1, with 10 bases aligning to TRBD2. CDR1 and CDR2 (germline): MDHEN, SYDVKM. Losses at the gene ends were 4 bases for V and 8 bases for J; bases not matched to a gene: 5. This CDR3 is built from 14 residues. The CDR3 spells CASSSSGSVDEQFF. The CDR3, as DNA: TGTGCCAGCAGTTCTAGCGGGAGTGTCGATGAGCAGTTCTTC.

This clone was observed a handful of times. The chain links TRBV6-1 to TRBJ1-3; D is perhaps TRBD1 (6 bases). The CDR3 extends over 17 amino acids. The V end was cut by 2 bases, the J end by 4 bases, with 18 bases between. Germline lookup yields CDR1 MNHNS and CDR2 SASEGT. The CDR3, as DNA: TGTGCCAGCAGTGAACCGTCCAGTTGGACAGCCGGAAACACCATATATTTT. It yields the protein CASSEPSSWTAGNTIYF.

The CDR3 is CASSGQGAAFF. The DNA of the CDR3 is TGTGCCAGTAGTGGGCAGGGTGCAGCTTTCTTT. The chain is built from TRBV19 and TRBJ1-1, with TRBD1 as a possible D gene (5 bases). V was clipped by 5 bases and J by 10 bases, with 11 bases between them. From germline, CDR1 is LNHDA and CDR2 SQIVND (reference sequence). The CDR3 covers 11 residues. Full variable domain (rest looked up from reference TRBV19 and TRBJ1-1): DGGITQSPKYLFRKEGQNVTLSCEQNLNHDAMYWYRQDPGQGLRLIYYSQIVNDFQKGDIAEGYSVSREKKESFPLTVTSAQKNPTAFYLCASSGQGAAFFGQGTRLTVV.

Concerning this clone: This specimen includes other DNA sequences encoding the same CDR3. This CDR3 is CASSPIYAGPSTDTQYF. In DNA, the CDR3 is TGTGCCAGCTCACCAATCTACGCGGGCCCAAGCACAGATACGCAGTATTTT. The J gene is TRBJ2-3, the V gene TRBV18; TRBD2 is a possible D gene (5 bases). Germline lookup yields CDR1 KGHSH and CDR2 LQKENI. The CDR3 consists of 17 residues. The V end was cut by 2 bases, the J end by 0 bases, with 15 bases between.